The 30 T cell receptor beta chains below were found in one sample sequenced in a study of blood T cells in healthy people across ages. A second PCR, run for roughly 7 to 12 cycles, used a sample-barcoded 5' primer plus a J-beta primer mix. TCRdb re-called the 5' RACE reads through MiXCR, storing one row per CDR3 protein. The data hold approximately 400,000 distinct CDR3 sequences, with more than 45% observed a single time. Sequencing was carried out using blood. The origin of the receptors is a man aged 60-69 years in good health.

Points on this clonotype: The junction departs from germline at one end; a sequencing error may be responsible. The CDR3 region has the DNA TGCACCAGCAGCCATGCGGACAGGGTCGATGAGCAGTTCTTC. Translated, it gives CTSSHADRVDEQFF. The chain uses TRBV4-3 and TRBJ2-1; TRBD1 agrees at 8 bases. This CDR3 comprises 14 residues. CDR1 is LGHNA, CDR2 YSLEER, per germline.

The chain uses TRBV18 and TRBJ2-5, with D perhaps matching TRBD2 (6 bases). Germline V lookup: CDR1 KGHSH, CDR2 LQKENI. The CDR3 length is 12 residues. The V end was cut by 0 bases, the J end by 7 bases, with 6 bases between. The CDR3 region has the DNA TGTGCCAGCTCACCACCCGGGGGGACCCAGTACTTC. Protein: CASSPPGGTQYF.

This clonotype was seen ten or more times. This sequence joins TRBV7-2 and TRBJ2-5; 9 bases agree with TRBD2. V lost 3 bases to trimming and J lost 5 bases; unmatched junction nucleotides: 10. Per germline, CDR1 SGHTA and CDR2 FQGNSA. The CDR3 spans 16 residues. The CDR3 reads CASSFYGGREVETQYF. CDR3 nucleotide sequence: TGTGCCAGCAGCTTTTACGGCGGGAGGGAGGTCGAGACCCAGTACTTC. Complete variable domain (other parts from reference TRBV7-2 and TRBJ2-5): GAGVSQSPSNKVTEKGKDVELRCDPISGHTALYWYRQSLGQGLEFLIYFQGNSAPDKSGLPSDRFSAERTGGSVSTLTIQRTQQEDSAVYLCASSFYGGREVETQYFGPGTRLLVL.

The chain links TRBV7-9 to TRBJ2-6, with D perhaps matching TRBD1 or TRBD2 (6 bases each). In germline, CDR1 is SEHNR, CDR2 FQNEAQ (reference sequence). Trimming left V 8 bases short and J 5 bases short, with 22 bases between. The CDR3 extends over 17 amino acids. The CDR3 region is CASATLGGTTRANVLTF. CDR3 DNA sequence: TGTGCCAGCGCAACCTTGGGGGGCACCACTCGGGCCAACGTCCTGACTTTC.

The chain couples TRBV28 to TRBJ1-2; D unclear. V lost 4 bases and J lost 8, with 11 bases in between. From germline, CDR1 is MDHEN and CDR2 SYDVKM. This CDR3 region has 12 residues. CDR3 residues: CASSSPGKGYTF. In DNA, the CDR3 is TGTGCCAGCAGTTCTCCGGGGAAGGGCTACACCTTC.

Only a few counts were recorded for this clonotype. The rearrangement joins TRBV28 to TRBJ2-5, with 7 bases that match TRBD1. The V segment lost 6 bases and the J segment 3 bases; nucleotides outside the gene matches: 7. The germline CDR1 and CDR2 sequences are MDHEN and SYDVKM. The CDR3 totals 14 residues. CDR3 loop: CASSPGTAEETQYF. In DNA, the CDR3 is TGTGCCAGCAGCCCCGGGACAGCAGAAGAGACCCAGTACTTC. The whole variable domain, filled in from reference TRBV28 and TRBJ2-5, reads DVKVTQSSRYLVKRTGEKVFLECVQDMDHENMFWYRQDPGLGLRLIYFSYDVKMKEKGDIPEGYSVSREKKERFSLILESASTNQTSMYLCASSPGTAEETQYFGPGTRLLVL.

In regard to this clonotype: The junction differs from germline at one of its ends, possibly a read error. The genes are TRBV29-1 and TRBJ2-3, with 8 positions matching TRBD2. In germline, CDR1 is SQVTM, CDR2 ANQGSEA. The CDR3 runs to 13 residues. The CDR3 DNA follows: TGCAGCGTTATAGCGGGGTTCACAGATCCGCAGTATTTT. It specifies CSVIAGFTDPQYF.

The chain joins TRBV29-1 to TRBJ2-1; 9 bases match TRBD2. V lost 7 bases, J lost 7 bases, and 11 bases stayed unmatched. There are 14 residues in the CDR3. Germline lookup yields CDR1 SQVTM and CDR2 ANQGSEA. The CDR3 region has the DNA TGCAGCGCTTGGGGACTAGCAGGGCCTAATGAGCAGTTCTTC. Amino acids: CSAWGLAGPNEQFF.

V is TRBV15 and J is TRBJ2-7; D gene uncertain. The CDR3 length is 14 residues. With 0 bases removed from V and 1 base from J, the gap between germline ends came to 7 bases. CDR1 and CDR2 (germline): LNHNV, YYDKDF (reference sequence). The CDR3 protein is CATSRDRRSYEQYF. The CDR3 DNA is TGTGCCACCAGCAGAGATAGAAGGTCCTACGAGCAGTACTTC.

Details on this clonotype: A much larger clone is a single base away; this may be a read error. This rearrangement joins TRBV28 to TRBJ1-2, with D hard to call. V gave up 4 bases and J gave up 6 bases, with 6 bases separating them. Germline V gene data show CDR1 as MDHEN and CDR2 as SYDVKM. This CDR3 region has 11 residues. In nucleotides, the CDR3 is TGTGCCAGCAGTTACTCGCATGGCTACACCTTC. Translating it yields CASSYSHGYTF.

The chain joins TRBV10-3 to TRBJ1-1, with D uncertain. This CDR3 region has 14 residues. V shed 4 bases and J shed 5 bases, with 14 bases lying between them. Germline V gene lookup returns CDR1 ENHRY and CDR2 SYGVKD. The CDR3 DNA sequence: TGTGCCATCAGTGGGTCCTCTGCGGGGACTGAAGCTTTCTTT. This translates into CAISGSSAGTEAFF.

The rearrangement joins TRBV5-1 to TRBJ2-5; TRBD2 matches at 11 bases. Trimming at V came to 0 bases and at J to 11 bases, leaving 9 bases not matched to a gene. The CDR3 covers 15 residues. CDR1 SGHRS and CDR2 YFSETQ come from the germline V gene. CDR3 sequence: CASSLELAGVNEQYF. In DNA, the CDR3 is TGCGCCAGCAGCTTGGAACTAGCGGGAGTCAATGAGCAGTACTTC.

The V call is TRBV12-3 or TRBV12-4, the J call TRBJ2-3; 9 positions agree with TRBD2. With V trimmed by 8 bases and J by 6 bases, 12 bases remained unmatched. The CDR3 length is 15 residues. CDR3 residues: CASQRPSGASDTQYF. CDR3 in DNA: TGTGCCAGCCAACGCCCTAGCGGGGCGTCGGATACGCAGTATTTT.

The genes are TRBV10-2 and TRBJ1-2; D gene uncertain. The CDR3 consists of 13 residues. Germline assignment: CDR1 WSHSY and CDR2 SAAADI. The V end lost 0 bases, the J end lost 6 bases, and 8 bases lay between the germline ends. CDR3 in amino acids: CASSESVWDGYTF. The CDR3 DNA reads TGCGCCAGCAGTGAGTCGGTCTGGGATGGCTACACCTTC.

The rearrangement links TRBV7-2 to TRBJ2-3; maybe TRBD2 (5 bases). The CDR3 covers 17 residues. V was cut by 0 bases and J by 0 bases, with 13 bases left in between. CDR1 is SGHTA and CDR2 is FQGNSA in the germline V gene. CDR3: CASSLARTSSSTDTQYF. The CDR3 DNA reads as TGTGCCAGCAGCTTAGCTCGGACTTCCTCTAGCACAGATACGCAGTATTTT.

The chain recombines TRBV30 with TRBJ2-1; D uncertain. V gave up 0 bases and J gave up 4 bases, with 7 bases separating them. Germline loops: CDR1 GTSNPN, CDR2 SVGIG (reference sequence). The length of the CDR3 is 13 residues. This chain's CDR3 is CAWSVRAYNEQFF. In DNA form, the CDR3 reads TGTGCCTGGAGTGTACGAGCATACAATGAGCAGTTCTTC. The variable domain in full, completed from reference TRBV30 and TRBJ2-1, reads SQTIHQWPATLVQPVGSPLSLECTVEGTSNPNLYWYRQAAGRGLQLLFYSVGIGQISSEVPQNLSASRPQDRQFILSSKKLLLSDSGFYLCAWSVRAYNEQFFGPGTRLTVL.

The chain links TRBV6-2 or TRBV6-3 to TRBJ1-5, with D uncertain. V was cut by 6 bases and J by 6 bases, with 21 bases left in between. The CDR3 spans 16 residues. Germline lookup yields CDR1 MNHEY and CDR2 SVGEGT. CDR3 coding DNA: TGTGCCAGCAGGATACAGTGGGCCACACTGGGTCAGCCCCAGCATTTT. The encoded protein is CASRIQWATLGQPQHF.

This clonotype has a count of ten or more. V usage is TRBV20-1 and J usage is TRBJ2-1, with a possible D match to TRBD2 (5 bases). The CDR3 extends over 14 amino acids. Trimming removed 4 bases from V and 1 base from J, with 11 bases in between. CDR1 DFQATT and CDR2 SNEGSKA come from the germline V gene (reference sequence). The CDR3 spells CSANTRDSYNEQFF. CDR3 sequence (DNA): TGCAGTGCTAACACTAGGGATTCCTACAATGAGCAGTTCTTC.

CDR3 amino acids: CSAPSRLNEQFF. DNA of the CDR3: TGCAGTGCTCCGTCCCGCTTAAATGAGCAGTTCTTC. The chain uses TRBV20-1 and TRBJ2-1, with no clear D. V lost 5 bases, J lost 7 bases, and 12 bases lay in between. Germline CDR1 reads DFQATT; CDR2 reads SNEGSKA (reference sequence). There are 12 residues in the CDR3.

V and J are TRBV6-5 and TRBJ2-1; 14 bases align to TRBD2. V lost 2 bases to trimming and J lost 7 bases; unmatched junction nucleotides: 10. There are 18 residues in the CDR3. In germline, CDR1 is MNHEY, CDR2 SVGAGI. The CDR3 sequence is CASSYGLAGGGAKNEQFF. In nucleotides, the CDR3 is TGTGCCAGCAGTTACGGACTAGCGGGGGGAGGTGCGAAAAATGAGCAGTTCTTC.

This clonotype appeared many times. This rearrangement joins TRBV28 to TRBJ2-5; D possibly corresponds to TRBD1 (5 bases). Germline CDR1 and CDR2: MDHEN and SYDVKM. The CDR3 is 15 amino acids. V shed 3 bases and J shed 1 base, with 12 bases lying between them. The CDR3 protein is CASSFKGAFQETQYF. Written as DNA, the CDR3 is TGTGCCAGCAGTTTTAAAGGGGCCTTCCAAGAGACCCAGTACTTC.

The DNA for the CDR3 is TGCAGTGCTGGCAACAGGGCTGGCTATGGCTACACCTTC. It is translated as CSAGNRAGYGYTF. This chain connects TRBV20-1 to TRBJ1-2; D might be TRBD1 (6 bases). Germline V gene data show CDR1 as DFQATT and CDR2 as SNEGSKA (reference sequence). This CDR3 is 13 amino acids long. The germline V and J ends were trimmed by 5 bases and 4 bases, with 14 bases remaining between them.

This clonotype was counted a few times. An end of the junction does not agree with germline; a read error may underlie this. This sequence joins TRBV14 and TRBJ2-3; tentative D call: TRBD2 (6 bases). CDR1 and CDR2 from the germline V gene are SGHDN and FVKESK. The CDR3 consists of 15 residues. The CDR3 loop reads CASSPRTTSTDTQYF. In DNA form, the CDR3 reads TGTGCCAGCAGCCCGAGGACAACTAGCACGGATACGCAGTATTTT. Full variable domain (missing parts from reference TRBV14 and TRBJ2-3): EAGVTQFPSHSVIEKGQTVTLRCDPISGHDNLYWYRRVMGKEIKFLLHFVKESKQDESGMPNNRFLAERTGGTYSTLKVQPAELEDSGVYFCASSPRTTSTDTQYFGPGTRLTVL.

The chain joins TRBV7-9 to TRBJ1-5, with a tentative D call TRBD1 (6 bases). Trimming removed 7 bases from V and 0 bases from J, with 25 bases in between. Germline CDR1 is SEHNR and CDR2 is FQNEAQ (reference sequence). The CDR3 sequence is 19 residues long. The CDR3 is CASTTPLRDKSYSNQPQHF. The CDR3 DNA sequence: TGTGCCAGCACCACACCTCTCCGGGACAAAAGTTATAGCAATCAGCCCCAGCATTTT.

On this clonotype: A much larger clone sits a single nucleotide away, making a read error possible. The rearrangement uses TRBV11-2 and TRBJ2-1; possible D gene TRBD2, 7 bases. In germline, CDR1 is SGHAT, CDR2 FQNNGV. Trimming took 5 bases from V and 10 from J, leaving 15 bases between them. The CDR3 consists of 13 residues. In DNA, the CDR3 is TGTGCCAGCAGCGTCGGGGGGCGGGAAGAGCAGTTCTTC. Protein: CASSVGGREEQFF. Full variable domain (outside the CDR3, taken from reference TRBV11-2 and TRBJ2-1): EAGVAQSPRYKIIEKRQSVAFWCNPISGHATLYWYQQILGQGPKLLIQFQNNGVVDDSQLPKDRFSAERLKGVDSTLKIQPAKLEDSAVYLCASSVGGREEQFFGPGTRLTVL.

The genes are TRBV20-1 and TRBJ2-7, with D unresolved. The DNA matches TRBJ2-5 better at its end, which makes the J call doubtful. This CDR3 comprises 11 residues. CDR1 and CDR2 (germline): DFQATT, SNEGSKA (reference sequence). CDR3 amino acids: CSADAGGTQYF. DNA for the CDR3: TGCAGTGCTGATGCTGGTGGGACCCAGTACTTC.

The chain employs TRBV7-9 and TRBJ2-3, with D perhaps matching TRBD2 (6 bases). The germline V gene has CDR1 SEHNR and CDR2 FQNEAQ (reference sequence). This CDR3 spans 14 amino acids. With 4 bases removed from V and 2 bases from J, the gap between germline ends came to 10 bases. The CDR3 here is CASSSGTDTDTQYF. In DNA form, the CDR3 reads TGTGCCAGCAGCTCCGGGACTGACACAGATACGCAGTATTTT.

The rearrangement uses TRBV4-2 and TRBJ2-5, with D perhaps TRBD2 (6 bases). Germline lookup yields CDR1 LGHNA and CDR2 YNFKEQ. The CDR3 consists of 15 residues. V was cut by 1 base and J by 11 bases, with 20 bases left in between. The CDR3 spells CASSQVWTTPTEQYF. CDR3 nucleotide sequence: TGTGCCAGCAGCCAAGTATGGACTACCCCTACGGAGCAGTACTTC.

There are a few counts of this clonotype. J is TRBJ2-5 and V is TRBV5-8; TRBD2 agrees at 11 bases. After removal of 3 bases from V and 0 bases from J, the junction contained 7 bases not matched to a gene. Germline V gene lookup returns CDR1 SGHTS and CDR2 YDEGEE. The CDR3 is 17 amino acids. The CDR3 loop is CASSSGTSGPYQETQYF. For the CDR3, the DNA is TGTGCCAGCAGCTCCGGGACTAGCGGACCGTACCAAGAGACCCAGTACTTC.

This clonotype has a count of ten or more. The chain recombines TRBV6-5 with TRBJ2-5; D gene uncertain. This CDR3 is built from 15 residues. V gave up 8 bases and J gave up 2 bases, with 18 bases separating them. In germline, CDR1 is MNHEY, CDR2 SVGAGI. In nucleotides, the CDR3 is TGTGCCAGCTCTCGACGGCCCGGCCTGCAAGAGACCCAGTACTTC. This encodes CASSRRPGLQETQYF.